This T cell receptor (beta chain) appears in the sequencing data of a study of radiation and T cells in renal cell carcinoma. Background on the study: Nephrectomy followed 15 Gy stereotactic body radiation by 4 weeks.

Concerning this clone: The antigen is not known.

General study results and limits: In blood, top tumor clones expanded by 2 weeks, shrinking by 4. Pretreatment tumor biopsies were lacking, so baseline clonotypes are unknown.

Trimming removed 0 bases from V and 4 bases from J, with 12 bases in between. The CDR3 is 15 amino acids. From germline, CDR1 is SGHRS and CDR2 YFSETQ. Described time point: baseline pretreatment blood. Treatment specified: 15 Gy SBRT to primary tumor, nephrectomy 4 weeks later. The patient's renal cell carcinoma had clear cell pathology. Sequencing was performed with immunoSEQ multiplex PCR; in TCRdb, only in-frame clones are kept and a portion is missing. The sample lists 150,000 or so clones, about 87% occurring once. This specimen consisted of blood, obtained from a patient whose treatment included radiotherapy and nephrectomy. The TCR was taken from a woman in her sixties or seventies with renal cell carcinoma. The chain recombines TRBV5-1 with TRBJ2-3; D is uncertain. The CDR3 loop reads CASSLASAGSDTQYF. Written as DNA, the CDR3 is TGCGCCAGCAGCTTGGCATCGGCCGGGTCAGATACGCAGTATTTT.